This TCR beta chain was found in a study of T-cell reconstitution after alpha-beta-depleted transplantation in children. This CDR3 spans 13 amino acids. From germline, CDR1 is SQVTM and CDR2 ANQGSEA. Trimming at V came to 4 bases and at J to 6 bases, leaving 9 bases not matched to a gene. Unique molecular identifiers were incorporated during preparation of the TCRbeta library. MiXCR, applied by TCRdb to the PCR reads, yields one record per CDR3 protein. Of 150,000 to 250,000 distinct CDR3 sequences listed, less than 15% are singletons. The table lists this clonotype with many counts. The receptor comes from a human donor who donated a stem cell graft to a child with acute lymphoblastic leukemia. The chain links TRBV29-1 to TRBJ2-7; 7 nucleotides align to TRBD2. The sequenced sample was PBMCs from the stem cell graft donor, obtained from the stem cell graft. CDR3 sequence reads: CSVGRGGLSEQYF. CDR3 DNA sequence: TGCAGCGTTGGCCGGGGAGGGTTGAGCGAGCAGTACTTC.